Presented here are 14 T cell receptor beta chains from one specimen sequenced in a study of cytomegalovirus exposure and HLA in healthy donors. The primer mix had 60 Vbeta and 13 Jbeta primers. Here immunoSEQ multiplex PCR was the method, and the copy in TCRdb shows in-frame clones only, minus some. The table includes some 130,000 clones, 70% to 75% detected once. Sequencing used PBMCs. These receptor sequences come from a male donor in good health and CMV-seronegative.

Details on this clone: The same CDR3 can be traced to other DNA sequences in this sample. The CDR3: CSARTGRVTEAFF. The CDR3 DNA follows: TGCAGTGCTAGGACAGGGAGGGTCACTGAAGCTTTCTTT. The chain employs TRBV29-1 and TRBJ1-1, with 8 bases matching TRBD1. The germline V gene has CDR1 SQVTM and CDR2 ANQGSEA. CDR3 length: 13 amino acids. The complete variable domain, with remaining parts taken from reference TRBV29-1 and TRBJ1-1, reads SAVISQKPSRDICQRGTSLTIQCQVDSQVTMMFWYRQQPGQSLTLIATANQGSEATYESGFVIDKFPISRPNLTFSTLTVSNMSPEDSSIYLCSARTGRVTEAFFGQGTRLTVV.

This clone was counted between two and nine times. This CDR3 is also generated by other DNA sequences in the sample. The chain joins TRBV7-9 to TRBJ2-1; D is undetermined. The CDR3 loop spans 14 amino acids. The V end lost 3 bases, the J end lost 0 bases, and 6 bases lay between the germline ends. Per germline, CDR1 SEHNR and CDR2 FQNEAQ (reference sequence). The CDR3 region is CASSLAGSYNEQFF. CDR3 coding DNA: TGTGCCAGCAGCTTGGCAGGCTCCTACAATGAGCAGTTCTTC.

The chain is built from TRBV29-1 and TRBJ2-1, with 7 bases aligning to TRBD2. V lost 8 bases, J lost 7 bases, and 14 bases stayed unmatched. The CDR3 totals 14 residues. Germline V gene data show CDR1 as SQVTM and CDR2 as ANQGSEA. The CDR3 reads CSFGASGLWNEQFF. In nucleotides, the CDR3 is TGCAGCTTTGGGGCTAGCGGCCTGTGGAATGAGCAGTTCTTC.

The genes are TRBV10-3 and TRBJ1-4; TRBD1 aligns across 8 bases. Per germline, CDR1 ENHRY and CDR2 SYGVKD. Germline trimming cut 2 bases from V and 13 bases from J; bases unmatched to any gene: 15. This CDR3 has 16 amino acids. The CDR3 spells CAISEGQGTLRGRLFF. CDR3 DNA: TGTGCCATCAGTGAGGGACAGGGAACCCTCAGGGGAAGACTGTTTTTT.

J is TRBJ1-2 and V is TRBV28; D call uncertain. Trimming removed 8 bases from V and 8 bases from J, with 21 bases in between. Germline CDR1 reads MDHEN; CDR2 reads SYDVKM. CDR3 length: 14 residues. CDR3 sequence reads: CASLTGGNYGGYTF. The CDR3 DNA is TGTGCCAGCCTAACGGGAGGTAACTATGGCGGCTACACCTTC.

This clone was seen a few times. This chain connects TRBV7-2 to TRBJ1-6; D ambiguous. CDR1 is SGHTA and CDR2 is FQGNSA in the germline V gene. The V end lost 8 bases, the J end lost 14 bases, and 13 bases lay between the germline ends. CDR3 size: 11 residues. The DNA of the CDR3 is TGTGCCAGCGCTGGCGGACTGGCCCTCCACTTT. Its protein product is CASAGGLALHF.

The V call is TRBV6-4, the J call TRBJ2-1; 8 nucleotides agree with TRBD2. V gave up 3 bases and J gave up 2 bases; unmatched junction bases: 6. The germline V gene encodes CDR1 MRHNA and CDR2 SNTAGT. This CDR3 has 16 residues. The DNA for the CDR3 is TGTGCCAGCAGTGAATTCCCGGGGGGGACCTACAATGAGCAGTTCTTC. Translation: CASSEFPGGTYNEQFF.

The genes are TRBV10-3 and TRBJ2-7; D is unresolved. CDR1 ENHRY and CDR2 SYGVKD come from the germline V gene. The CDR3 totals 12 residues. Trimming shortened V by 0 bases and J by 6 bases, and 6 bases separated the two germline ends. The CDR3 bases are TGTGCCATCAGTGAGTCCCGTAGCGAGCAGTACTTC. Residues: CAISESRSEQYF.

V gene TRBV19 combines with J gene TRBJ1-5, with D maybe TRBD1 (6 bases). The CDR3 loop spans 16 amino acids. Germline V CDR1 and CDR2: LNHDA, SQIVND (reference sequence). V shed 4 bases and J shed 1 base, with 14 bases lying between them. The CDR3 sequence: CASSKQGGLSNQPQHF. CDR3 nucleotides: TGTGCCAGTAGTAAACAGGGAGGGCTCAGCAATCAGCCCCAGCATTTT.

This clone was seen once. The chain uses TRBV23-1 and TRBJ2-6; perhaps TRBD1 as D (6 bases). TRBV23-1 is an ORF, and what it does is uncertain. Between the trimmed V and J ends, which lost 2 bases and 1 base, there was a span of 9 bases. The CDR3 has 16 amino acids. The DNA of the CDR3 is TGCGCCAGCAGTCAACGTGGGACATCTGGGGCCAACGTCCTGACTTTC. Protein: CASSQRGTSGANVLTF.

V is TRBV11-1 and J is TRBJ2-2, with TRBD1 matching over 8 bases. The germline CDR1 and CDR2 sequences are SGHAT and FQDESV (reference sequence). Unmatched junction bases numbered 5, after V lost 2 bases and J lost 6 bases. The CDR3 consists of 15 residues. The CDR3 loop is CASSLWPRGPGELFF. Here the CDR3 DNA reads TGTGCCAGCAGCTTATGGCCCAGGGGGCCCGGGGAGCTGTTTTTT.

The CDR3 DNA follows: TGCGCCAGCAGCTTAGGACAGGTAGATAGCACAGATACGCAGTATTTT. Translated, it gives CASSLGQVDSTDTQYF. This chain uses TRBV5-1 with TRBJ2-3, with 7 bases aligning to TRBD1. This CDR3 region has 16 residues. Germline assignment: CDR1 SGHRS and CDR2 YFSETQ. V was pared by 2 bases and J by 0 bases, with 6 bases of the junction left unmatched.

The chain carries TRBV5-4 and TRBJ2-5; tentatively, D is TRBD1 (5 bases). Germline V lookup: CDR1 SGHNT, CDR2 YYREEE (reference sequence). The CDR3 has 14 residues. The V end was cut by 4 bases, the J end by 2 bases, with 12 bases between. The CDR3 is CASSTVQVQETQYF. The CDR3 nucleotides are TGTGCCAGCAGCACGGTACAGGTACAAGAGACCCAGTACTTC.

This clone was found a few times. This chain links TRBV14 with TRBJ2-5; D remains unclear. V gave up 1 base and J gave up 3 bases, with 6 bases separating them. The CDR3 extends over 13 amino acids. Germline V CDR1 and CDR2: SGHDN, FVKESK. CDR3 residues: CASSQVFEETQYF. CDR3 nucleotide sequence: TGTGCCAGCAGCCAAGTTTTCGAAGAGACCCAGTACTTC.